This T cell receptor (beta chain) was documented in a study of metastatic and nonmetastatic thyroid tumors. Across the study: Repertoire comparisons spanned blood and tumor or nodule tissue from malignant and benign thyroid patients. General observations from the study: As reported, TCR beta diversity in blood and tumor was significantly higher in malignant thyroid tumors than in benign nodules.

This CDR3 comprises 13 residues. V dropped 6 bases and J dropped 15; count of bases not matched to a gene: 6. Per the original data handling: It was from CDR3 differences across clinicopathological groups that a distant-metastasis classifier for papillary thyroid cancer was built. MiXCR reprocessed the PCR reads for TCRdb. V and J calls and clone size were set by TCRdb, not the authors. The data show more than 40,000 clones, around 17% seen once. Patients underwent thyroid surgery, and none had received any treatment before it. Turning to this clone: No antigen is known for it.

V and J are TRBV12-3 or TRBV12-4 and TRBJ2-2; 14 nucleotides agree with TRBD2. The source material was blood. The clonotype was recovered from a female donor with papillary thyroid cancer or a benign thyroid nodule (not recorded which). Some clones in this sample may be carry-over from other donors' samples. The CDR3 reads CASRTSGRALVFF. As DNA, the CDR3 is TGTGCCAGCAGGACTAGCGGGAGGGCTCTCGTGTTTTTT.